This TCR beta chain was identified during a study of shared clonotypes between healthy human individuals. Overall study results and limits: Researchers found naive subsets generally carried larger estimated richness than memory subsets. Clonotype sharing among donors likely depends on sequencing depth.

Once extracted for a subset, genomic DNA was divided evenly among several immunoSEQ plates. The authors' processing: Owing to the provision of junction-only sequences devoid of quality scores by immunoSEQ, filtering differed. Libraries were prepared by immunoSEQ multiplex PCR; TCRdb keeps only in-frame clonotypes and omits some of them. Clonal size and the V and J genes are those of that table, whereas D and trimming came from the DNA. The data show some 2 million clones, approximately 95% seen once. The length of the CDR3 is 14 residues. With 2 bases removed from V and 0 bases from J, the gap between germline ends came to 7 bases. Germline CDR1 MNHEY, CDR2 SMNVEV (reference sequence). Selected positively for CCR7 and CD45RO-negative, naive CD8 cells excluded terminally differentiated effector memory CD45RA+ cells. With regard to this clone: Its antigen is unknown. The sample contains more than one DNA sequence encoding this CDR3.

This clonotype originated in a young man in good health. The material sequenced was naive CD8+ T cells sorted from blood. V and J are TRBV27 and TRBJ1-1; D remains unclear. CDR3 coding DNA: TGTGCCAGCAGTTTAGGTCGTCTGAACACTGAAGCTTTCTTT. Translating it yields CASSLGRLNTEAFF.